A single sample gave rise to the 10 T cell receptor beta chains below, sequenced in a study of blood T cells in healthy people across ages. PCR was performed a second time for about 6 to 12 cycles using a sample-barcoded 5' primer and a J-beta primer mix. TCRdb re-called the 5' RACE reads with MiXCR, one entry per CDR3 protein. The sample has hundreds of thousands of distinct CDR3 sequences, 46% seen once; the top ten hold 15% to 20%. The sequenced sample was blood. These receptors originate from a man aged 80 or over in good health.

This sequence joins TRBV4-3 and TRBJ2-1; 11 positions match TRBD2. The V segment lost 0 bases and the J segment 7 bases; nucleotides outside the gene matches: 5. The CDR3 length is 16 residues. In germline, CDR1 is LGHNA, CDR2 YSLEER. CDR3 protein: CASSQDITSGGNEQFF. CDR3 sequence (DNA): TGCGCCAGCAGCCAAGATATCACTAGCGGGGGTAATGAGCAGTTCTTC.

This chain's CDR3 is CSASGTDEAFF. For the CDR3, the DNA is TGCAGTGCGTCCGGGACAGATGAAGCTTTCTTT. This chain uses TRBV20-1 with TRBJ1-1, with TRBD1 matching 7 bases. There are 11 residues in the CDR3. The J segment lost 7 bases and the V segment lost 6 bases, leaving 5 bases of the junction unmatched. Per the germline V gene, CDR1 is DFQATT and CDR2 is SNEGSKA (reference sequence).

This clonotype has at least ten counts. The chain employs TRBV29-1 and TRBJ2-1; 7 positions agree with TRBD2. This CDR3 has 17 amino acids. V lost 6 bases and J lost 0; bases outside the gene matches: 14. Germline loops: CDR1 SQVTM, CDR2 ANQGSEA. DNA for the CDR3: TGCAGCGTGCCTAAGGTAGCGGGCCCTAGCTCCTACAATGAGCAGTTCTTC. Amino acid sequence: CSVPKVAGPSSYNEQFF.

The chain recombines TRBV20-1 with TRBJ1-1, with a weak D call TRBD1 (6 bases). The CDR3 contains 14 residues. The germline V gene encodes CDR1 DFQATT and CDR2 SNEGSKA (reference sequence). The germline V and J ends were trimmed by 4 bases and 1 base, with 13 bases remaining between them. CDR3 residues: CSAKVQGKNTEAFF. The CDR3 coding sequence is TGCAGTGCTAAGGTTCAGGGGAAGAACACTGAAGCTTTCTTT.

As regards this clonotype: One junction end disagrees with the germline gene, perhaps due to a read error. The chain joins TRBV20-1 to TRBJ1-5; D not resolved. The CDR3 consists of 13 residues. The V gene's germline CDR1 is DFQATT and CDR2 SNEGSKA (reference sequence). CDR3 sequence reads: CSASRISDQPQHF. In nucleotides, the CDR3 is TGCAGTGCTAGCCGGATTAGCGATCAGCCCCAGCATTTT.

The rearrangement uses TRBV9 and TRBJ2-1, with 10 bases matching TRBD2. Judging by the DNA end, TRBJ2-7 fits better; the J call may be wrong. Germline CDR1 and CDR2: SGDLS and YYNGEE. This CDR3 is built from 16 residues. As DNA, the CDR3 is TGTGCCAGCAGCATTACTAGCGGGGAGTCCTACAATGAGCAGTACTTC. This sequence encodes CASSITSGESYNEQYF.

This sequence joins TRBV12-3 or TRBV12-4 and TRBJ2-1; D not resolved. The CDR3 is 16 amino acids. V was trimmed by 4 bases and J by 0 bases, leaving 13 bases between them. CDR3 DNA: TGTGCCAGCAGTTCGATGACTGTCGACTCCTACAATGAGCAGTTCTTC. Translating it yields CASSSMTVDSYNEQFF.

This clonotype has only a few counts. The rearrangement joins TRBV9 to TRBJ2-1; 7 positions agree with TRBD2. The length of the CDR3 is 16 residues. Germline V gene data show CDR1 as SGDLS and CDR2 as YYNGEE. With V trimmed by 0 bases and J by 9 bases, 12 bases remained unmatched. The CDR3 DNA reads TGTGCCAGCAGCGTAGCCGAGACTAGCTTCGGTACTGAGCAGTTCTTC. Amino acids: CASSVAETSFGTEQFF.

The chain combines TRBV29-1 with TRBJ2-2, with D maybe TRBD2 (7 bases). The CDR3 covers 14 residues. The germline V and J ends were trimmed by 6 bases and 0 bases, with 11 bases remaining between them. Looked up from germline, CDR1 is SQVTM and CDR2 is ANQGSEA. This CDR3 reads CSVGGTPNTGELFF. In DNA, the CDR3 is TGCAGCGTGGGGGGGACACCGAACACCGGGGAGCTGTTTTTT.

The CDR3 spells CASSLIRGSGVQQFF. For the CDR3, the DNA is TGCGCCAGCAGCCTCATCCGGGGTAGCGGGGTTCAGCAGTTCTTC. The rearrangement uses TRBV4-1 and TRBJ2-1, with TRBD2 identical over 8 bases. The V gene end was trimmed by 4 bases and the J gene end by 11 bases; junction bases not matched to a gene: 13. The CDR3 sequence is 15 residues long. Looked up from germline, CDR1 is MGHRA and CDR2 is YSYEKL.